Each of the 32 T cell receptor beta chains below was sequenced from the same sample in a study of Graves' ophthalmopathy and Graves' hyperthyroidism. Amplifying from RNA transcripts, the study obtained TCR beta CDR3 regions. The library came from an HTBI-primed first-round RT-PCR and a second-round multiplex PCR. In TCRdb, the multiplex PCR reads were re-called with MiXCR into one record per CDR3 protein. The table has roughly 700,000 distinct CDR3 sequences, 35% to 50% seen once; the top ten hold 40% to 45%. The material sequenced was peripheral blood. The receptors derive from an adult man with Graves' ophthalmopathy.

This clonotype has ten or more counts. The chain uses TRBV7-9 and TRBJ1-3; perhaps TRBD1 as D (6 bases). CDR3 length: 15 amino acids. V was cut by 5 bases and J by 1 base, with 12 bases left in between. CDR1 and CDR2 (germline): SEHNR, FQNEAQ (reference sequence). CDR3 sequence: CASSRDGTSGNTIYF. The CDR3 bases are TGTGCCAGCAGCCGAGACGGGACATCTGGAAACACCATATATTTT.

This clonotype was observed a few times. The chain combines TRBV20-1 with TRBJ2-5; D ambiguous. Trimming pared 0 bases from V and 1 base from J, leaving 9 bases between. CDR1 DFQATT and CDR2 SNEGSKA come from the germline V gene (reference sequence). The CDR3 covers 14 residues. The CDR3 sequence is CSARDFRAQETQYF. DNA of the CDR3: TGCAGTGCTAGAGATTTCCGGGCCCAAGAGACCCAGTACTTC.

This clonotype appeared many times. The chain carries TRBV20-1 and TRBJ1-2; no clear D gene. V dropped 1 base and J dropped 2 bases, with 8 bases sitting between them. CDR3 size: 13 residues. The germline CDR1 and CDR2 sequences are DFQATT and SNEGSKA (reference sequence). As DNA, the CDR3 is TGCAGTGCTAGAGTTGCAGCAAACTATGGCTACACCTTC. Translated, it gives CSARVAANYGYTF.

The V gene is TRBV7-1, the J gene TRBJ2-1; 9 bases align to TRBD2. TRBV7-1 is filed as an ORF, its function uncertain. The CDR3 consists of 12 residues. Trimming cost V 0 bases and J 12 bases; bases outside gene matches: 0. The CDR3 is CASSSARGGQFF. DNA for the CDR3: TGTGCCAGCAGCTCAGCGCGGGGGGGGCAGTTCTTC.

CDR3 loop: CSVEPDTGELFF. CDR3 bases: TGCAGCGTTGAGCCTGACACCGGGGAGCTGTTTTTT. The rearrangement links TRBV29-1 to TRBJ2-2, with D uncertain. Trimming took 3 bases from V and 3 from J, leaving 5 bases between them. Germline V gives CDR1 SQVTM, CDR2 ANQGSEA. The CDR3 is made up of 12 amino acids.

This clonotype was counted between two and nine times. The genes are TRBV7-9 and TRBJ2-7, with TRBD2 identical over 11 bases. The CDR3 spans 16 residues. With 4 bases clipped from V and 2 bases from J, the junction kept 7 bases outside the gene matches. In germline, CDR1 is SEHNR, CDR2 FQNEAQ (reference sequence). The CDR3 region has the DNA TGTGCCAGCAGCTCTCCGACTAGCGGGGAGACCTACGAGCAGTACTTC. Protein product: CASSSPTSGETYEQYF.

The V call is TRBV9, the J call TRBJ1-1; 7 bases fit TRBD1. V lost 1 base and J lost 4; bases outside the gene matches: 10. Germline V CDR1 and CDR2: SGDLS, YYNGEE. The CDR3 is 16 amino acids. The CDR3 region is CASSVFDRVSGTEAFF. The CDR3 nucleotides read TGTGCCAGCAGCGTATTCGACAGGGTATCGGGCACTGAAGCTTTCTTT.

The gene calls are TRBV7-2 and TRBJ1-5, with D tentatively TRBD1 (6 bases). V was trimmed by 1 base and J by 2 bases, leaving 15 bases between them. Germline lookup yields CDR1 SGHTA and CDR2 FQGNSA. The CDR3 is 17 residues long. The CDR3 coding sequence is TGTGCCAGCAGCTTAGGGGACAATGGGTATGGCAATCAGCCCCAGCATTTT. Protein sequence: CASSLGDNGYGNQPQHF.

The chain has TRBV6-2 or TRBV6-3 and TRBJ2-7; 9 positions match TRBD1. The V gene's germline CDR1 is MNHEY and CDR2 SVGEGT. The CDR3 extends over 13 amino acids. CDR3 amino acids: CARWGDRVYEQYF. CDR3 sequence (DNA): TGTGCTAGATGGGGGGACAGGGTCTACGAGCAGTACTTC.

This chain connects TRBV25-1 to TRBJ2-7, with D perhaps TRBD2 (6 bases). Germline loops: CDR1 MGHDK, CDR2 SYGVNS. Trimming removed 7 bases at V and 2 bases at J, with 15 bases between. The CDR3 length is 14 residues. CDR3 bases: TGTGCCAGCACCTTGGGACTTACGGCCTACGAGCAGTACTTC. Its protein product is CASTLGLTAYEQYF.

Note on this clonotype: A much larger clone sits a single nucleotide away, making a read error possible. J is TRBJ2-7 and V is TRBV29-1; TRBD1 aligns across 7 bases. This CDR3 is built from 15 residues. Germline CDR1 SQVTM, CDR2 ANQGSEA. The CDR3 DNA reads TGCAGCGTCGTACCTCGGGACAGAATCTCCTACGAGCAGTGCTTC. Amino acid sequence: CSVVPRDRISYEQCF.

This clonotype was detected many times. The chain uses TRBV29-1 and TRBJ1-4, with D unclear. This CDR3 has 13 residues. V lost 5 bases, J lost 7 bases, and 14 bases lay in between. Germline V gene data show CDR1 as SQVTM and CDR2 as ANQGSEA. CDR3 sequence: CSVRRTRGEKLFF. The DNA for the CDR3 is TGCAGCGTTCGTCGGACTCGGGGTGAAAAACTGTTTTTT.

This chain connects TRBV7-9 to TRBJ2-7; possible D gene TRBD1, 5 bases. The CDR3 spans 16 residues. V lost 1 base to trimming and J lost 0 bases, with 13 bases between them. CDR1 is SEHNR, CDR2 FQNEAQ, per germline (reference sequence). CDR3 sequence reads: CASSLGQGNPSYEQYF. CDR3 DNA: TGTGCCAGCAGCTTAGGGCAGGGAAATCCCTCCTACGAGCAGTACTTC. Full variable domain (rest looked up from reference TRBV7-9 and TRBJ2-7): DTGVSQNPRHKITKRGQNVTFRCDPISEHNRLYWYRQTLGQGPEFLTYFQNEAQLEKSRLLSDRFSAERPKGSFSTLEIQRTEQGDSAMYLCASSLGQGNPSYEQYFGPGTRLTVT.

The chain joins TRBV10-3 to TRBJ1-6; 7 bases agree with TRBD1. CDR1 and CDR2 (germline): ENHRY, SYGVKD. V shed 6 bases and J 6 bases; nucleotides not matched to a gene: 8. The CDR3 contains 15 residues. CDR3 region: CAIRGTADSNSPLHF. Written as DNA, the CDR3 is TGTGCCATCAGGGGGACAGCCGATAGTAATTCACCCCTCCACTTT.

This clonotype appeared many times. CDR3: CSVVYTGSANYGYTF. In DNA form, the CDR3 reads TGCAGCGTTGTGTATACAGGCTCAGCTAACTATGGCTACACCTTC. The rearrangement links TRBV29-1 to TRBJ1-2, with a tentative D call TRBD1 (5 bases). Germline V gives CDR1 SQVTM, CDR2 ANQGSEA. V was trimmed by 4 bases and J by 0 bases, leaving 15 bases between them. CDR3 length equals 15 residues.

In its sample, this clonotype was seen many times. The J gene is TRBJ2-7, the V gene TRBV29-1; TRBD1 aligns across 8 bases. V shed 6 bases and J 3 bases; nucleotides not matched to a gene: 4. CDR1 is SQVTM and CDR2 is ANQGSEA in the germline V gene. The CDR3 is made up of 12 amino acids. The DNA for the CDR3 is TGCAGCGTACCCGACAGGGGCTACGAGCAGTACTTC. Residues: CSVPDRGYEQYF.

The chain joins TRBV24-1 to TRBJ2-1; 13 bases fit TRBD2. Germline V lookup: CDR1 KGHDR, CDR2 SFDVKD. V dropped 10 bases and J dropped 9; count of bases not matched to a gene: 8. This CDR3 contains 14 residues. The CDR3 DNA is TGTGCCACGCAACTAGCGGGAGGGCAGGGTGAGCAGTTCTTC. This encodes CATQLAGGQGEQFF.

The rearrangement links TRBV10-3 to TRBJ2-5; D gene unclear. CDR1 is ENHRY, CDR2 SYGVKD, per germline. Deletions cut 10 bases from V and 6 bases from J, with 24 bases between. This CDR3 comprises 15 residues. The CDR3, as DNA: TGTGCCAGCAGCAGCCAAAACTTACCAAGAAAGACCCAGTACTTC. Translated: CASSSQNLPRKTQYF.

The CDR3 here is CASSRIGAGRAGANVLTF. The CDR3 DNA is TGTGCCAGCAGCAGAATTGGCGCTGGGCGAGCTGGGGCCAACGTCCTGACTTTC. V gene TRBV11-1 combines with J gene TRBJ2-6; no firm D call. Trimming removed 5 bases from V and 2 bases from J, with 19 bases in between. This CDR3 is built from 18 residues. Germline lookup yields CDR1 SGHAT and CDR2 FQDESV (reference sequence).

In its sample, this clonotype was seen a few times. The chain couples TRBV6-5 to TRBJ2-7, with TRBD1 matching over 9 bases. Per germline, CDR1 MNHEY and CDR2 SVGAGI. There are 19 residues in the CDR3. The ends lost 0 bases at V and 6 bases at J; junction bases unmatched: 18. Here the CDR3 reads CASSYSRPSSGTGLGEQYF. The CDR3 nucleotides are TGTGCCAGCAGTTACTCGAGGCCTTCCTCCGGGACAGGGTTAGGCGAGCAGTACTTC.

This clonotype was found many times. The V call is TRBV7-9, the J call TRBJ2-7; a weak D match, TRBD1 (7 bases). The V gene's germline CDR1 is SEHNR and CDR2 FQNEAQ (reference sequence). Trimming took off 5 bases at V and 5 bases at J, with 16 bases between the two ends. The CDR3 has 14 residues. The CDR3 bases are TGTGCCAGCAGCCCCGACAGGGACTGGAACGAGCAGTACTTC. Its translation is CASSPDRDWNEQYF.

CDR3 DNA sequence: TGTGCCAGCAGTTACCGACAGGGGGCTGGCGAGCAGTACTTC. Residues: CASSYRQGAGEQYF. J is TRBJ2-7 and V is TRBV6-5; the match to TRBD1 covers 10 bases. Germline lookup yields CDR1 MNHEY and CDR2 SVGAGI. V shed 2 bases and J 6 bases; nucleotides not matched to a gene: 4. CDR3 size: 14 residues.

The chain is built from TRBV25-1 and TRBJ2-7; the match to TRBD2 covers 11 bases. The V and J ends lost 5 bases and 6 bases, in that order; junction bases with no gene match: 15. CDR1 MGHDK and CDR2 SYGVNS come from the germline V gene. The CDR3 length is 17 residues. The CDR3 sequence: CASSNSLRTSGSGEQYF. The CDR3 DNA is TGTGCCAGCAGTAACAGTCTACGGACTAGCGGGTCGGGCGAGCAGTACTTC.

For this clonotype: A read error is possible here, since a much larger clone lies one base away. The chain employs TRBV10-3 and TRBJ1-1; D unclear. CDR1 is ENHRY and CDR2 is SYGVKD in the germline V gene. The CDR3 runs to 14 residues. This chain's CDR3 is CAISESPVNTEALF. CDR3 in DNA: TGTGCCATCAGTGAGTCGCCCGTAAACACTGAAGCTCTCTTT.

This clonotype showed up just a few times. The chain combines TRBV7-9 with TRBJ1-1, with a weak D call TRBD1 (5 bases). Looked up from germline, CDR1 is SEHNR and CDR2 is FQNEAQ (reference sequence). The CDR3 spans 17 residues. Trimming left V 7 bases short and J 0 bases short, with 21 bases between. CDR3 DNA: TGTGCCAGCACCCCTTTTGAGAAGGGGCACATGAACACTGAAGCTTTCTTT. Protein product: CASTPFEKGHMNTEAFF.

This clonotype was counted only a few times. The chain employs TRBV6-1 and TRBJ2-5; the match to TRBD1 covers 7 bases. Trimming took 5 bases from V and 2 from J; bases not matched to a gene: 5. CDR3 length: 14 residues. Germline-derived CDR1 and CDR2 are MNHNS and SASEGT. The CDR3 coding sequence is TGTGCCAGCAGTTGGGGGACAGCACAAGAGACCCAGTACTTC. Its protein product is CASSWGTAQETQYF.

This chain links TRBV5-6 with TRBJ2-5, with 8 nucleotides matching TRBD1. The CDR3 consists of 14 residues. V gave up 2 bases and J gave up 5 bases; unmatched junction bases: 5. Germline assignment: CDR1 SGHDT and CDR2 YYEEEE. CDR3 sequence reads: CASSFRSGGETQYF. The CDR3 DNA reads TGTGCCAGCAGCTTCCGGTCAGGGGGCGAGACCCAGTACTTC.

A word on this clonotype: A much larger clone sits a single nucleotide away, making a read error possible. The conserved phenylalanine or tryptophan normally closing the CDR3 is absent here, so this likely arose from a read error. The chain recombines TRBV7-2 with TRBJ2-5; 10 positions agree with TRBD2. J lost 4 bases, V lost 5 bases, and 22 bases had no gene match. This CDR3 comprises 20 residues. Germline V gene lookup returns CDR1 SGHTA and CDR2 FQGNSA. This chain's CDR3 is CASSPAGASGGPLGGETQYL. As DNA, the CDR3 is TGTGCCAGCAGCCCCGCCGGGGCTAGCGGGGGCCCGTTGGGGGGAGAGACCCAGTACCTC.

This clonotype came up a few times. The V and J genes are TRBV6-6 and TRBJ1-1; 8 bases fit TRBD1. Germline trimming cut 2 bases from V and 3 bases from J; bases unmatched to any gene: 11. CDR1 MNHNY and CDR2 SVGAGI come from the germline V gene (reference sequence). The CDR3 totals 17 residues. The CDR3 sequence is CASSYGAGGVRDTEAFF. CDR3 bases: TGTGCCAGCAGTTACGGGGCAGGGGGCGTTCGGGACACTGAAGCTTTCTTT.

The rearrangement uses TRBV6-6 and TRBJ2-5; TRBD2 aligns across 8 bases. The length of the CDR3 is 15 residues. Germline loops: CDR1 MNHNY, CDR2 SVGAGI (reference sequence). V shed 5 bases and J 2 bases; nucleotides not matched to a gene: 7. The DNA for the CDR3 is TGTGCCAGCAGTGATCTAGCGGGCGAACAAGAGACCCAGTACTTC. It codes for CASSDLAGEQETQYF.

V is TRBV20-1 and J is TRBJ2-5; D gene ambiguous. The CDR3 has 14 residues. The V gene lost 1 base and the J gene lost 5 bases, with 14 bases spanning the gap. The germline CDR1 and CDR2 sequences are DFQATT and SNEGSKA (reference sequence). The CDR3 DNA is TGCAGTGCTAGAGGGGAAGGGAACGGTGAGACCCAGTACTTC. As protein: CSARGEGNGETQYF.

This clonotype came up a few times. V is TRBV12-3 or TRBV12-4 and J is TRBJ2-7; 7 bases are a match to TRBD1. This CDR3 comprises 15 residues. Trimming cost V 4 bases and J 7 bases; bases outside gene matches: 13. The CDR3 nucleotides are TGTGCCAGCAGTTACTCTGGACAGGTGGTACAGGAGCAGTACTTC. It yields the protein CASSYSGQVVQEQYF.